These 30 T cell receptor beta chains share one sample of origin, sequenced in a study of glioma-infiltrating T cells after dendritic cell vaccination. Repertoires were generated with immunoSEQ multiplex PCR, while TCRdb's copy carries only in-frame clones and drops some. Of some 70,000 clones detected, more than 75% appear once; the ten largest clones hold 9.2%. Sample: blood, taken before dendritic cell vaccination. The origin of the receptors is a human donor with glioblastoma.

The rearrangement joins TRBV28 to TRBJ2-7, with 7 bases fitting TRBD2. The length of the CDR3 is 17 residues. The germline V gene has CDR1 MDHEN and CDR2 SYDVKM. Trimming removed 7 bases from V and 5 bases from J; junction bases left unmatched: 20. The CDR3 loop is CASTHGGSVTLGDEQYF. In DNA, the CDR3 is TGTGCCAGCACCCACGGCGGGAGCGTCACCCTAGGGGACGAGCAGTACTTC.

The CDR3 loop is CASSLVAPTYEQYF. The CDR3, as DNA: TGCGCCAGCAGCTTGGTGGCCCCCACCTACGAGCAGTACTTC. This sequence joins TRBV5-1 and TRBJ2-7; D gene unclear. Germline assignment: CDR1 SGHRS and CDR2 YFSETQ. CDR3 length: 14 residues. V lost 0 bases, J lost 2 bases, and 9 bases lay in between.

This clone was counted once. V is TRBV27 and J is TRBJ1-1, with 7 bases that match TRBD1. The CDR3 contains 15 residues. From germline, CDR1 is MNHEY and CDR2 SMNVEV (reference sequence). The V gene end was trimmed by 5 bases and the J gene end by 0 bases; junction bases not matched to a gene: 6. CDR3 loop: CASSPRQGMNTEAFF. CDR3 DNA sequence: TGTGCCAGCAGTCCTCGACAGGGTATGAACACTGAAGCTTTCTTT.

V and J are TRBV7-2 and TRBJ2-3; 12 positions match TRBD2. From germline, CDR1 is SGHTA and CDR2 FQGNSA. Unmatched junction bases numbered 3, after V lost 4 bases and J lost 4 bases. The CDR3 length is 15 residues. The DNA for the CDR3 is TGTGCCAGCAGCTATCTAGCGGGGGGGCCAGATACGCAGTATTTT. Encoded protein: CASSYLAGGPDTQYF.

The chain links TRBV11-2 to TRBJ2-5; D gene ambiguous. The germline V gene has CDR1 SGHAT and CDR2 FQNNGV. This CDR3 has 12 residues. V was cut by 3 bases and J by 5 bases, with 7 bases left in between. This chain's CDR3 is CASSLEYETQYF. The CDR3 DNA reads TGTGCCAGCAGCTTGGAGTACGAGACCCAGTACTTC.

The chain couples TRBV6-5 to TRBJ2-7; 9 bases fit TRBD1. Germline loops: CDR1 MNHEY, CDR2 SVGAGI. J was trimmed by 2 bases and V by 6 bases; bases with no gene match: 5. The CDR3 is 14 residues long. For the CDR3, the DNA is TGTGCCAGCAGCCCCGGGACAGGGCCCTACGAGCAGTACTTC. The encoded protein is CASSPGTGPYEQYF.

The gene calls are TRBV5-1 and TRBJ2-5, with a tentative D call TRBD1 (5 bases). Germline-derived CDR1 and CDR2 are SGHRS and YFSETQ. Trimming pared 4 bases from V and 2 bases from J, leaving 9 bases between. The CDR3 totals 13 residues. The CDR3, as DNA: TGCGCCAGCAGCCTCCCAGGGCAAGAGACCCAGTACTTC. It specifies CASSLPGQETQYF.

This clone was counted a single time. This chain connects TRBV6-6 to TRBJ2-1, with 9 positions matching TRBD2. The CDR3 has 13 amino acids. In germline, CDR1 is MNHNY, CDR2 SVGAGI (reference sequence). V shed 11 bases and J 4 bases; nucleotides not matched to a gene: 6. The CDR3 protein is CASRLAEYNEQFF. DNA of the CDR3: TGTGCCTCCAGACTAGCGGAATACAATGAGCAGTTCTTC.

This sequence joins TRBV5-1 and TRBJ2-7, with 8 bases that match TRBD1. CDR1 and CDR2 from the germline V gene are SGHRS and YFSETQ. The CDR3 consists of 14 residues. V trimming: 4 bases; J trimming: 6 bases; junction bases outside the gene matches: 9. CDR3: CASSQLDRGGEQYF. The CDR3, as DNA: TGCGCCAGCAGCCAACTTGACAGGGGAGGCGAGCAGTACTTC. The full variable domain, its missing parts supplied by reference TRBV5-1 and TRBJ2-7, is KAGVTQTPRYLIKTRGQQVTLSCSPISGHRSVSWYQQTPGQGLQFLFEYFSETQRNKGNFPGRFSGRQFSNSRSEMNVSTLELGDSALYLCASSQLDRGGEQYFGPGTRLTVT.

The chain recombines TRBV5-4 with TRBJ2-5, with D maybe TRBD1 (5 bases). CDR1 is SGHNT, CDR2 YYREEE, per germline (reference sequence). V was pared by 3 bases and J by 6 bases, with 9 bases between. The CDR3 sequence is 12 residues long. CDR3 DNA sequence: TGTGCCAGCAGCTGGGGCGAAAAGACCCAGTACTTC. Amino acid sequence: CASSWGEKTQYF.

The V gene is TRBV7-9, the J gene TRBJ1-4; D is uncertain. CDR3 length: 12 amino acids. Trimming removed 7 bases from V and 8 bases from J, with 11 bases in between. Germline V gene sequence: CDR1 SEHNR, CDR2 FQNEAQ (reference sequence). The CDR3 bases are TGTGCCAGCATCCCGTTAGAAGAAAAACTGTTTTTT. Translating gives CASIPLEEKLFF.

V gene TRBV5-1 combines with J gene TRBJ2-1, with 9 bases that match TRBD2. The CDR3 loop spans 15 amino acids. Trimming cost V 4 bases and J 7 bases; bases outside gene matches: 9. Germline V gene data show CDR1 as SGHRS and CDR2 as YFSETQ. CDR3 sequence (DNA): TGCGCCAGCAGCCCGGCGGGGGGGCGTTGGAATGAGCAGTTCTTC. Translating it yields CASSPAGGRWNEQFF.

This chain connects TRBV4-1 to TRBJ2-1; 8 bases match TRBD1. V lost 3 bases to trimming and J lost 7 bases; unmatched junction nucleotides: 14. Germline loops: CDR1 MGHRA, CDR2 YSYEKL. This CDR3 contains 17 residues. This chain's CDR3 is CASSQSPPGQVHNEQFF. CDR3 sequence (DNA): TGCGCCAGCAGCCAGTCACCGCCGGGACAGGTACATAATGAGCAGTTCTTC.

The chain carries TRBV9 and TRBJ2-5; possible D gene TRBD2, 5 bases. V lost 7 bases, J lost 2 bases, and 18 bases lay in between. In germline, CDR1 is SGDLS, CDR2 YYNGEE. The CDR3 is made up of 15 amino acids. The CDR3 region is CASCSMDGVQETQYF. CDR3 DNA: TGTGCCAGCTGTTCAATGGACGGGGTACAAGAGACCCAGTACTTC.

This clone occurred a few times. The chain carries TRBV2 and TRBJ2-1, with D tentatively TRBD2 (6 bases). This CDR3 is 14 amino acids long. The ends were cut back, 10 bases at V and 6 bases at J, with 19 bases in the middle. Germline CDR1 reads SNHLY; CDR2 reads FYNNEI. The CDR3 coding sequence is TGTGCCACTCAGCGGACTACCGTCGCCAATGAGCAGTTCTTC. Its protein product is CATQRTTVANEQFF. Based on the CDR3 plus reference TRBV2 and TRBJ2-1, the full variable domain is EPEVTQTPSHQVTQMGQEVILRCVPISNHLYFYWYRQILGQKVEFLVSFYNNEISEKSEIFDDQFSVERPDGSNFTLKIRSTKLEDSAMYFCATQRTTVANEQFFGPGTRLTVL.

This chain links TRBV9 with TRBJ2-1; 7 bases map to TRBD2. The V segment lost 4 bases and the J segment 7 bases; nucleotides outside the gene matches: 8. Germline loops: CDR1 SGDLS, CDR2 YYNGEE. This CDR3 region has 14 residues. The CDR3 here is CASSFSGSGNEQFF. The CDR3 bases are TGTGCCAGCAGCTTCTCGGGTAGCGGGAATGAGCAGTTCTTC.

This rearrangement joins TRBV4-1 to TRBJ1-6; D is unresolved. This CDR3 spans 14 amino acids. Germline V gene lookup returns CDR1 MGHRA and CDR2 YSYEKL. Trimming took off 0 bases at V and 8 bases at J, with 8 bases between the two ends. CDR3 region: CASSQDNNYSPLHF. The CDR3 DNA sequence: TGCGCCAGCAGCCAAGATAACAATTATTCACCCCTCCACTTT.

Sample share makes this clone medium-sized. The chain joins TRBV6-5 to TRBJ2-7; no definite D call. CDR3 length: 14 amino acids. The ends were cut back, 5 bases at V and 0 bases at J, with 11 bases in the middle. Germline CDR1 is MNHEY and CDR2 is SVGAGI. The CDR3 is CASSADRNSYEQYF. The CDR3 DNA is TGTGCCAGCAGTGCCGATAGAAACTCCTACGAGCAGTACTTC.

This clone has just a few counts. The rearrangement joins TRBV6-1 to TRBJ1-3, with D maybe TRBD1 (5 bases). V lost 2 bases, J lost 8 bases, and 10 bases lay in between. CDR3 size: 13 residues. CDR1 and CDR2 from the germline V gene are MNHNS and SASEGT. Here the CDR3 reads CASSESRVYTIYF. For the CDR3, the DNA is TGTGCCAGCAGTGAATCCAGGGTTTACACCATATATTTT.

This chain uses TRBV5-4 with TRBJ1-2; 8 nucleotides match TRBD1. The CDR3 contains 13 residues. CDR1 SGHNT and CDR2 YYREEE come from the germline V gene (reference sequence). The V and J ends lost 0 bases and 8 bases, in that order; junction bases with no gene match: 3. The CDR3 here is CASSLAGGQGYTF. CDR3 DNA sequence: TGTGCCAGCAGCTTGGCAGGGGGCCAGGGCTACACCTTC.

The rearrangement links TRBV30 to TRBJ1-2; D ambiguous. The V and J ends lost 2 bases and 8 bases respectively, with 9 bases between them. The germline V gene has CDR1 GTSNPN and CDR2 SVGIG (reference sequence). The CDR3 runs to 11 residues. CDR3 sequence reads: CAWSTLEGYTF. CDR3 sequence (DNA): TGTGCCTGGAGTACCCTCGAGGGCTACACCTTC.

The DNA of the CDR3 is TGTGCCTGGAGTCCACGGGGGATCGGGGAGCTGTTTTTT. Translation gives CAWSPRGIGELFF. This rearrangement joins TRBV30 to TRBJ2-2, with D possibly TRBD2 on 6 matching bases. Per the germline V gene, CDR1 is GTSNPN and CDR2 is SVGIG (reference sequence). Trimming took off 2 bases at V and 7 bases at J, with 11 bases between the two ends. The CDR3 contains 13 residues. Complete variable domain (other parts from reference TRBV30 and TRBJ2-2): SQTIHQWPATLVQPVGSPLSLECTVEGTSNPNLYWYRQAAGRGLQLLFYSVGIGQISSEVPQNLSASRPQDRQFILSSKKLLLSDSGFYLCAWSPRGIGELFFGEGSRLTVL.

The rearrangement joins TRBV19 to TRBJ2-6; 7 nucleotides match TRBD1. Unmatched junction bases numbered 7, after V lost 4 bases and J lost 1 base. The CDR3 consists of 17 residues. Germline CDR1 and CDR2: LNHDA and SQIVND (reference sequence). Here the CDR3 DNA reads TGTGCCAGTAGTACACAGGGGAGTTATTCTGGGGCCAACGTCCTGACTTTC. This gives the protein CASSTQGSYSGANVLTF.

The CDR3: CASVPVGGNQPQHF. CDR3 nucleotides: TGTGCCAGCGTTCCGGTAGGAGGCAATCAGCCCCAGCATTTT. The chain recombines TRBV6-5 with TRBJ1-5, with D hard to call. Trimming took 8 bases from V and 2 from J, leaving 13 bases between them. Germline V gene data show CDR1 as MNHEY and CDR2 as SVGAGI. CDR3 length: 14 amino acids.

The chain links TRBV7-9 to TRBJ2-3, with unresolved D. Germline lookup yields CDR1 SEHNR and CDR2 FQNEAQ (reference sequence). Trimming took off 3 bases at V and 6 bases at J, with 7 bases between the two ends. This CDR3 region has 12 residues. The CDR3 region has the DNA TGTGCCAGCAGCTTCCCTCCGGATACGCAGTATTTT. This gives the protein CASSFPPDTQYF. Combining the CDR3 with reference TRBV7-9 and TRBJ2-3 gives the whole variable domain DTGVSQNPRHKITKRGQNVTFRCDPISEHNRLYWYRQTLGQGPEFLTYFQNEAQLEKSRLLSDRFSAERPKGSFSTLEIQRTEQGDSAMYLCASSFPPDTQYFGPGTRLTVL.

CDR3 bases: TGTGCCAGCAGCGTAGGGGGCGTTTCTTATGGCTACACCTTC. Amino acid sequence: CASSVGGVSYGYTF. The chain has TRBV9 and TRBJ1-2, with D tentatively TRBD1 (5 bases). The germline CDR1 and CDR2 sequences are SGDLS and YYNGEE. The CDR3 has 14 residues. Between the trimmed V and J ends, which lost 0 bases and 5 bases, there was a span of 11 bases.

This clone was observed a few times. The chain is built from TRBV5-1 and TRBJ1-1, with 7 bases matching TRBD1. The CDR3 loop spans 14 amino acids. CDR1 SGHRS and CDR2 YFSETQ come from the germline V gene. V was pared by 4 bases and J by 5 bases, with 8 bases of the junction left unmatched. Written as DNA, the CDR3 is TGCGCCAGCAGCCTTTATCAGGGGGGTACTGAAGCTTTCTTT. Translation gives CASSLYQGGTEAFF.

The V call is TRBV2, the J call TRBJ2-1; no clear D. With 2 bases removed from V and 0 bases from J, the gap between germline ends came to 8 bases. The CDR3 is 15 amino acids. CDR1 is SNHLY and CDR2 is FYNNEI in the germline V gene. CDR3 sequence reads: CASSERRSSYNEQFF. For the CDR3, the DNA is TGTGCCAGCAGTGAACGAAGGAGCTCCTACAATGAGCAGTTCTTC.

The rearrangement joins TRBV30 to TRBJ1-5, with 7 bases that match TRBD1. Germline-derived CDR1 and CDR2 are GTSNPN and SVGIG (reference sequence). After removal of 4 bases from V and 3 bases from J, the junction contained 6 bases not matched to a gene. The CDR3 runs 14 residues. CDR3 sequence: CAWMARGPNQPQHF. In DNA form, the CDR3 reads TGTGCCTGGATGGCTAGGGGGCCCAATCAGCCCCAGCATTTT.

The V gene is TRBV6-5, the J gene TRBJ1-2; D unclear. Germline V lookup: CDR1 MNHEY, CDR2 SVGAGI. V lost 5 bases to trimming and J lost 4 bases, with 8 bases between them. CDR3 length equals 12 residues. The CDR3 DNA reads TGTGCCAGCAGTAAGTCAGGCTATGGCTACACCTTC. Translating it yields CASSKSGYGYTF.